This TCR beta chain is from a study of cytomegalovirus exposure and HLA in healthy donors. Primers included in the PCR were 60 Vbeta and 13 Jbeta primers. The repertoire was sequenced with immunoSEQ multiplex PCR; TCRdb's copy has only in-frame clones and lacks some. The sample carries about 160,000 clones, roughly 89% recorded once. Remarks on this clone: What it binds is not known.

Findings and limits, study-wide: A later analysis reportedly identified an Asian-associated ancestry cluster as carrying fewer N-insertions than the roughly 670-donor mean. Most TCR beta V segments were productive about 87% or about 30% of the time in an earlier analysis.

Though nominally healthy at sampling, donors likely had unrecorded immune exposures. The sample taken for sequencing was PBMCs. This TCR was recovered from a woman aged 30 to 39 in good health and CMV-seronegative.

CDR3 DNA: TGCGCCAGCAGCCAGGGGACAGGGGAACCGTACTACAATGAGCAGTTCTTC. This encodes CASSQGTGEPYYNEQFF. The chain uses TRBV4-1 and TRBJ2-1, with 10 bases that match TRBD1. This CDR3 spans 17 amino acids. In germline, CDR1 is MGHRA, CDR2 YSYEKL. J lost 3 bases, V lost 3 bases, and 8 bases had no gene match.